This T cell receptor beta chain was profiled in a study of CD8 T cells in Susac syndrome. Germline CDR1 and CDR2: SQVTM and ANQGSEA. This CDR3 is built from 14 residues. Losses at the gene ends were 4 bases for V and 7 bases for J; bases not matched to a gene: 13. With random hexamers, roughly 0.45 to 1 ug RNA was reverse transcribed. TCRdb itself ran the immunoSEQ multiplex PCR reads through MiXCR, one entry per CDR3 protein. The sample lists 200,000 to 250,000 distinct CDR3 sequences, 95% seen once, with 0.08% to 0.095% in the top ten. Isolation of CD8+ and CD4+ T cells was performed negatively, whereas enrichment of TEMRA cells was done by FACS.

Sequenced: CD4+ T cells from PBMCs. V is TRBV29-1 and J is TRBJ2-7; 7 nucleotides match TRBD2. This TCR was recovered from a human donor with multiple sclerosis. Here the CDR3 DNA reads TGCAGCGTTGGGGCCCGAGCGGGACTCGGAGAGCAGTACTTC. It specifies CSVGARAGLGEQYF.